One sample yielded the 20 T cell receptor beta chains listed below, sequenced in a study of neurological immune-mediated disorders. TCRdb fed the 5' RACE reads into MiXCR, producing one record per CDR3 protein. The sample contains tens of thousands of distinct CDR3 sequences, approximately 4% of which appear only once. Sequenced sample: PBMCs. The receptors stem from a woman between 50 and 59 years old with multiple sclerosis.

This clonotype was counted many times. The chain carries TRBV7-9 and TRBJ2-2, with D unresolved. Trimming left V 8 bases short and J 2 bases short, with 6 bases between. Germline CDR1 SEHNR, CDR2 FQNEAQ (reference sequence). This CDR3 contains 12 residues. In DNA, the CDR3 is TGTGCCAGCGAGACAAACACCGGGGAGCTGTTTTTT. Protein: CASETNTGELFF.

V is TRBV5-1 and J is TRBJ1-1; D call uncertain. The ends were cut back, 0 bases at V and 1 base at J, with 7 bases in the middle. The CDR3 covers 14 residues. The germline CDR1 and CDR2 sequences are SGHRS and YFSETQ. The CDR3 DNA follows: TGCGCCAGCAGCTTGGGACGGTCGAACACTGAAGCTTTCTTT. Its protein product is CASSLGRSNTEAFF.

This clonotype was seen ten or more times. The chain links TRBV7-2 to TRBJ2-7; the D call may be TRBD1 or TRBD2 (5 bases each). The CDR3 contains 13 residues. V dropped 4 bases and J dropped 7 bases, with 14 bases sitting between them. CDR1 and CDR2 from the germline V gene are SGHTA and FQGNSA. The CDR3: CASSYTWGGEQYF. DNA for the CDR3: TGTGCCAGCAGCTATACCTGGGGCGGGGAGCAGTACTTC.

In its sample, this clonotype was seen many times. V gene TRBV11-3 combines with J gene TRBJ2-6; D possibly matches TRBD1 or TRBD2 (7 bases each). The germline CDR1 and CDR2 sequences are SGHNT and YENEEA. CDR3 length equals 16 residues. V shed 3 bases and J shed 2 bases, with 11 bases lying between them. This CDR3 reads CASSFQGGAGANVLTF. The CDR3 DNA reads as TGTGCCAGCAGCTTCCAGGGGGGGGCTGGGGCCAACGTCCTGACTTTC.

This clonotype was found many times. This rearrangement joins TRBV5-1 to TRBJ2-7; 10 bases fit TRBD1. Per germline, CDR1 SGHRS and CDR2 YFSETQ. V dropped 3 bases and J dropped 4; count of bases not matched to a gene: 7. The CDR3 has 15 amino acids. DNA for the CDR3: TGCGCCAGCAGCTCCTTGACAGGGGGCGTTTACGAGCAGTACTTC. This translates into CASSSLTGGVYEQYF.

This clonotype was detected ten times or more. This sequence joins TRBV3-1 and TRBJ2-2; D call uncertain. The CDR3 sequence is 14 residues long. V lost 7 bases, J lost 3 bases, and 12 bases lay in between. Per germline, CDR1 LGHDT and CDR2 YNNKEL (reference sequence). The CDR3 loop reads CASKNSRDTGELFF. CDR3 nucleotides: TGTGCCAGCAAGAATTCTCGAGACACCGGGGAGCTGTTTTTT.

This clonotype has more than one count but fewer than ten. This sequence may be a read error, since a much larger clone differs from it by one base. Because the CDR3 is missing its conserved closing phenylalanine or tryptophan, this is likely a read error. The chain links TRBV4-2 to TRBJ2-1, with 9 nucleotides matching TRBD1. CDR1 and CDR2 (germline): LGHNA, YNFKEQ. V dropped 3 bases and J dropped 11; count of bases not matched to a gene: 8. The CDR3 runs 14 residues. CDR3 sequence (DNA): TGTGCCAGCAGCCAGGGGGACAGGGCACGACAGCAGTTCATC. Encoded protein: CASSQGDRARQQFI.

This clonotype appeared many times. This chain joins TRBV4-1 and TRBJ2-3; TRBD2 matches 8 bases. The CDR3 totals 15 residues. The V and J ends lost 2 bases and 4 bases, in that order; junction bases with no gene match: 5. Germline V gene lookup returns CDR1 MGHRA and CDR2 YSYEKL. The CDR3 reads CASSQTGGPADTQYF. The CDR3 DNA reads as TGCGCCAGCAGCCAAACGGGGGGGCCGGCAGATACGCAGTATTTT.

This clonotype was observed at least ten times. The V gene is TRBV7-6, the J gene TRBJ2-7, with D uncertain. The CDR3 covers 12 residues. From germline, CDR1 is SGHVS and CDR2 FNYEAQ. V lost 1 base to trimming and J lost 5 bases, with 6 bases between them. The CDR3 here is CASSLEGHEQYF. The CDR3 coding sequence is TGTGCCAGCAGCTTAGAAGGGCACGAGCAGTACTTC.

The chain is built from TRBV12-3 or TRBV12-4 and TRBJ2-7, with 11 bases identical to TRBD1. With V trimmed by 3 bases and J by 4 bases, 2 bases remained unmatched. This CDR3 contains 14 residues. CDR3 sequence: CASSFGTGGYEQYF. The DNA for the CDR3 is TGTGCCAGCAGTTTTGGGACAGGGGGATACGAGCAGTACTTC.

This clonotype was picked up many times. J is TRBJ1-6 and V is TRBV5-6; TRBD1 matches at 9 bases. The junction had 11 bases not matched to a gene; V was cut back by 3 bases and J by 10 bases. Germline lookup yields CDR1 SGHDT and CDR2 YYEEEE. The CDR3 has 16 amino acids. The CDR3 sequence is CASSWMTGGFVSPLHF. The CDR3 DNA sequence: TGTGCCAGCAGCTGGATGACAGGGGGGTTTGTGTCACCCCTCCACTTT. Filled out from reference TRBV5-6 and TRBJ1-6, the complete variable domain reads DAGVTQSPTHLIKTRGQQVTLRCSPKSGHDTVSWYQQALGQGPQFIFQYYEEEERQRGNFPDRFSGHQFPNYSSELNVNALLLGDSALYLCASSWMTGGFVSPLHFGNGTRLTVT.

This clonotype has a count of ten or more. The rearrangement uses TRBV7-9 and TRBJ2-7, with D possibly being TRBD1 (6 bases). Trimming shortened V by 3 bases and J by 3 bases, and 18 bases separated the two germline ends. Germline-derived CDR1 and CDR2 are SEHNR and FQNEAQ (reference sequence). CDR3 length equals 16 residues. The CDR3 sequence is CASSLNFGTKNYEQYF. CDR3 nucleotides: TGTGCCAGCAGCTTGAACTTCGGGACAAAGAACTACGAGCAGTACTTC. The full variable domain, in which reference TRBV7-9 and TRBJ2-7 provide the parts outside the CDR3, is DTGVSQNPRHKITKRGQNVTFRCDPISEHNRLYWYRQTLGQGPEFLTYFQNEAQLEKSRLLSDRFSAERPKGSFSTLEIQRTEQGDSAMYLCASSLNFGTKNYEQYFGPGTRLTVT.

There are many counts of this clonotype. This chain connects TRBV9 to TRBJ2-7, with 9 bases aligning to TRBD2. The trim removed 7 bases at V and 2 bases at J, leaving 7 bases unmatched. CDR3 length: 14 amino acids. The germline gives CDR1 SGDLS, CDR2 YYNGEE. The CDR3 coding sequence is TGTGCCAGCTCGATAGCGGGGGACACCTACGAGCAGTACTTC. It codes for CASSIAGDTYEQYF.

The V and J genes are TRBV20-1 and TRBJ1-5; weak D call: TRBD1 (6 bases). This CDR3 spans 13 amino acids. Germline values: CDR1 DFQATT, CDR2 SNEGSKA (reference sequence). The germline V and J ends were trimmed by 1 base and 3 bases, with 7 bases remaining between them. The DNA of the CDR3 is TGCAGTGCTAGAGGGGACACCAATCAGCCCCAGCATTTT. Encoded protein: CSARGDTNQPQHF.

The chain employs TRBV7-9 and TRBJ1-5; a weak D match, TRBD1 (5 bases). CDR1 and CDR2 from the germline V gene are SEHNR and FQNEAQ (reference sequence). The ends were cut back, 0 bases at V and 5 bases at J, with 8 bases in the middle. CDR3 length: 14 residues. CDR3 loop: CASSLAAGDQPQHF. CDR3 nucleotide sequence: TGTGCCAGCAGCTTAGCGGCGGGGGATCAGCCCCAGCATTTT.

This clonotype came up many times. The CDR3 sequence is CASSQKPAPVGTNEKLFF. CDR3 bases: TGCGCCAGCAGCCAGAAACCGGCCCCCGTGGGAACTAATGAAAAACTGTTTTTT. The chain joins TRBV4-3 to TRBJ1-4; no clear D. In germline, CDR1 is LGHNA, CDR2 YSLEER. V was clipped by 3 bases and J by 1 base, with 18 bases between them. There are 18 residues in the CDR3.

This clonotype was detected ten times or more. The V gene is TRBV5-6, the J gene TRBJ1-2, with D tentatively TRBD1 (6 bases). The CDR3 is made up of 14 amino acids. Looked up from germline, CDR1 is SGHDT and CDR2 is YYEEEE. V lost 4 bases, J lost 2 bases, and 12 bases lay in between. CDR3 DNA: TGTGCCAGCAGCCGTGCCAGGGGCAACTATGGCTACACCTTC. It encodes CASSRARGNYGYTF.

In its sample, this clonotype was seen many times. This sequence joins TRBV27 and TRBJ2-1; TRBD2 matches 13 bases. CDR1 is MNHEY, CDR2 SMNVEV, per germline (reference sequence). J gave up 8 bases and V 4 bases, and 2 bases lay outside the gene matches. There are 14 residues in the CDR3. CDR3 DNA: TGTGCCAGCAGTTCAGGACTAGCGGGGGATGAGCAGTTCTTC. Translating gives CASSSGLAGDEQFF.

In its sample, this clonotype was seen many times. The chain combines TRBV7-2 with TRBJ2-7; D unresolved. Germline V lookup: CDR1 SGHTA, CDR2 FQGNSA. The CDR3 sequence is 15 residues long. The V and J ends lost 1 base and 2 bases respectively, with 12 bases between them. The CDR3: CASSLGLGRTYEQYF. As DNA, the CDR3 is TGTGCCAGCAGCTTAGGACTTGGACGTACCTACGAGCAGTACTTC.

This clonotype was observed at least ten times. The chain couples TRBV13 to TRBJ2-1; TRBD1 matches at 10 bases. Trimming at V came to 5 bases and at J to 2 bases, leaving 6 bases not matched to a gene. The CDR3 length is 16 residues. Per germline, CDR1 PRHDT and CDR2 FYEKMQ (reference sequence). The CDR3 nucleotides are TGTGCCAGCAGCACCGCGACAGGGGGCCCCTACAATGAGCAGTTCTTC. It translates to CASSTATGGPYNEQFF.